Each of the 27 T cell receptor beta chains below was sequenced from the same sample in a study of shared clonotypes between healthy human individuals. Profiled with immunoSEQ multiplex PCR; TCRdb holds only in-frame clones, not every one. The sample has about 2.4 million clones, about 92% seen once. Sequenced: naive CD4+ T cells sorted from blood. Subset described: CD45RA+ positively selected. These TCRs come from a young man in good health.

This clone was detected only a few times. The sample contains more than one DNA sequence encoding this CDR3. The rearrangement joins TRBV19 to TRBJ1-5; D is unresolved. Germline V gives CDR1 LNHDA, CDR2 SQIVND (reference sequence). V was pared by 3 bases and J by 5 bases, with 5 bases between. The CDR3 contains 12 residues. The CDR3 DNA reads TGTGCCAGTAGTATCTTGGATCAGCCCCAGCATTTT. Protein: CASSILDQPQHF.

V gene TRBV18 combines with J gene TRBJ2-5; D perhaps matches TRBD2 (7 bases). Germline V gene sequence: CDR1 KGHSH, CDR2 LQKENI. This CDR3 has 15 residues. Trimming shortened V by 4 bases and J by 3 bases, and 15 bases separated the two germline ends. CDR3 DNA: TGTGCCAGCTCACGGGGGGGGCGCGGAGAAGAGACCCAGTACTTC. It encodes CASSRGGRGEETQYF.

The chain joins TRBV28 to TRBJ1-2; D is unresolved. The germline V gene has CDR1 MDHEN and CDR2 SYDVKM. The V and J ends lost 10 bases and 4 bases respectively, with 16 bases between them. The CDR3 sequence is 13 residues long. The CDR3 is CATEVGVVYGYTF. CDR3 nucleotide sequence: TGTGCCACAGAGGTTGGGGTGGTCTATGGCTACACCTTC.

The chain uses TRBV25-1 and TRBJ1-4; unclear D gene. Germline CDR1 reads MGHDK; CDR2 reads SYGVNS. V was cut by 5 bases and J by 4 bases, with 14 bases left in between. The length of the CDR3 is 15 residues. This CDR3 is CASSLASPFNEKLFF. In nucleotides, the CDR3 is TGTGCCAGCAGTCTAGCAAGCCCCTTTAATGAAAAACTGTTTTTT.

The chain recombines TRBV5-5 with TRBJ1-2; 8 bases line up with TRBD1. V shed 5 bases and J 0 bases; nucleotides not matched to a gene: 3. The CDR3 has 14 amino acids. Per germline, CDR1 SGHKS and CDR2 YYEKEE (reference sequence). The CDR3 region is CASSWGQANYGYTF. In nucleotides, the CDR3 is TGTGCCAGCAGTTGGGGACAGGCTAACTATGGCTACACCTTC.

This rearrangement joins TRBV7-8 to TRBJ1-4; 7 bases align to TRBD1. The CDR3 has 15 residues. Germline V gives CDR1 SGHVS, CDR2 FQNEAQ. J was trimmed by 0 bases and V by 5 bases; bases with no gene match: 3. The CDR3 region has the DNA TGTGCCAGCAGCCGACAGGGTACAACTAATGAAAAACTGTTTTTT. Protein: CASSRQGTTNEKLFF.

In the case of this clone: The sample contains more than one DNA sequence encoding this CDR3. V gene TRBV6-5 combines with J gene TRBJ1-2; maybe TRBD1 (6 bases). CDR1 MNHEY and CDR2 SVGAGI come from the germline V gene. The CDR3 sequence is 14 residues long. The germline V and J ends were trimmed by 2 bases and 2 bases, with 9 bases remaining between them. The CDR3 DNA sequence: TGTGCCAGCAGTTACGGCAGGGGCAACTATGGCTACACCTTC. Its protein product is CASSYGRGNYGYTF.

The chain couples TRBV11-2 to TRBJ1-1, with D perhaps matching TRBD1 (5 bases). V was trimmed by 5 bases and J by 0 bases, leaving 16 bases between them. Germline V gene sequence: CDR1 SGHAT, CDR2 FQNNGV. This CDR3 is built from 16 residues. CDR3 protein: CASSPWGDFMNTEAFF. CDR3 sequence (DNA): TGTGCCAGCAGCCCTTGGGGGGATTTCATGAACACTGAAGCTTTCTTT.

The genes are TRBV4-1 and TRBJ1-4, with D perhaps TRBD1 (5 bases). With 4 bases removed from V and 5 bases from J, the gap between germline ends came to 17 bases. Germline-derived CDR1 and CDR2 are MGHRA and YSYEKL. There are 16 residues in the CDR3. CDR3 loop: CASSRQGGSVNEKLFF. In nucleotides, the CDR3 is TGCGCCAGCAGCCGGCAGGGAGGTTCGGTAAATGAAAAACTGTTTTTT.

The J gene is TRBJ2-3, the V gene TRBV6-5; a possible D gene is TRBD1 (5 bases). The length of the CDR3 is 14 residues. Trimming removed 0 bases at V and 5 bases at J, with 9 bases between. Looked up from germline, CDR1 is MNHEY and CDR2 is SVGAGI. The CDR3 DNA reads as TGTGCCAGCAGTTACTCCACGGACATAGATACGCAGTATTTT. Translated: CASSYSTDIDTQYF.

About this clone: The sample has other DNA sequences that encode this CDR3 too. The V call is TRBV11-2, the J call TRBJ2-2; 11 bases are shared with TRBD2. J was trimmed by 1 base and V by 5 bases; bases with no gene match: 3. Germline V gene data show CDR1 as SGHAT and CDR2 as FQNNGV. The CDR3 length is 16 residues. Here the CDR3 DNA reads TGTGCCAGCAGCCGTGGACTAGCGGGGAACACCGGGGAGCTGTTTTTT. It translates to CASSRGLAGNTGELFF.

The chain employs TRBV19 and TRBJ1-1, with TRBD1 as a possible D gene (5 bases). Between the trimmed V and J ends, which lost 6 bases and 1 base, there was a span of 12 bases. Germline loops: CDR1 LNHDA, CDR2 SQIVND (reference sequence). CDR3 length equals 14 residues. CDR3 nucleotide sequence: TGTGCCAGTAGGGGACTACCCCAGAACACTGAAGCTTTCTTT. Amino acids: CASRGLPQNTEAFF.

This chain uses TRBV30 with TRBJ2-3, with 7 bases identical to TRBD2. Looked up from germline, CDR1 is GTSNPN and CDR2 is SVGIG (reference sequence). The CDR3 spans 14 residues. Trimming at V came to 0 bases and at J to 6 bases, leaving 6 bases not matched to a gene. CDR3 in DNA: TGTGCCTGGAGTGTGGGCGGGAGTTCGGATACGCAGTATTTT. Encoded protein: CAWSVGGSSDTQYF. The whole variable domain, filled in from reference TRBV30 and TRBJ2-3, reads SQTIHQWPATLVQPVGSPLSLECTVEGTSNPNLYWYRQAAGRGLQLLFYSVGIGQISSEVPQNLSASRPQDRQFILSSKKLLLSDSGFYLCAWSVGGSSDTQYFGPGTRLTVL.

V and J are TRBV6-6 and TRBJ1-5; D is perhaps TRBD1 (5 bases). The V and J ends lost 7 bases and 1 base respectively, with 8 bases between them. Germline loops: CDR1 MNHNY, CDR2 SVGAGI (reference sequence). The CDR3 runs 13 residues. CDR3 DNA: TGTGCCAGCATGCCAGGGAGCAATCAGCCCCAGCATTTT. Translation: CASMPGSNQPQHF.

The V and J genes are TRBV28 and TRBJ2-1; 10 bases are shared with TRBD2. The length of the CDR3 is 15 residues. Trimming cost V 5 bases and J 4 bases; bases outside gene matches: 5. Germline V lookup: CDR1 MDHEN, CDR2 SYDVKM. The CDR3 nucleotides are TGTGCCAGCAGTACCACTAGCGGGAAATACAATGAGCAGTTCTTC. Translated, it gives CASSTTSGKYNEQFF.

For the CDR3, the DNA is TGTGCCAGCAGTGGGGGGACAGGGAGCTCACCCCTCCACTTT. Protein product: CASSGGTGSSPLHF. The rearrangement links TRBV28 to TRBJ1-6, with TRBD1 matching over 9 bases. After removal of 5 bases from V and 10 bases from J, the junction contained 6 bases not matched to a gene. CDR3 length: 14 amino acids. CDR1 and CDR2 (germline): MDHEN, SYDVKM.

Remarks on this clone: The sample contains more than one DNA sequence encoding this CDR3. This chain joins TRBV7-9 and TRBJ1-6, with D tentatively TRBD1 (5 bases). The CDR3 spans 14 residues. Germline V CDR1 and CDR2: SEHNR, FQNEAQ (reference sequence). V shed 6 bases and J shed 7 bases, with 13 bases lying between them. In nucleotides, the CDR3 is TGTGCCAGCAGGTCCGGGACGGAGAATTCACCCCTCCACTTT. Protein: CASRSGTENSPLHF. Full variable domain (rest looked up from reference TRBV7-9 and TRBJ1-6): DTGVSQNPRHKITKRGQNVTFRCDPISEHNRLYWYRQTLGQGPEFLTYFQNEAQLEKSRLLSDRFSAERPKGSFSTLEIQRTEQGDSAMYLCASRSGTENSPLHFGNGTRLTVT.

The chain is built from TRBV30 and TRBJ1-6; 7 bases match TRBD1. This CDR3 region has 13 residues. Germline V gene lookup returns CDR1 GTSNPN and CDR2 SVGIG (reference sequence). Trimming cost V 6 bases and J 6 bases; bases outside gene matches: 5. This CDR3 reads CACGDRTNSPLHF. The CDR3 coding sequence is TGTGCCTGTGGGGACAGAACTAATTCACCCCTCCACTTT.

The rearrangement uses TRBV19 and TRBJ1-5; D not certain. The CDR3 totals 14 residues. V lost 6 bases and J 2 bases, leaving 11 bases between the germline ends. The germline V gene has CDR1 LNHDA and CDR2 SQIVND (reference sequence). CDR3 region: CASRSTDRNQPQHF. The DNA for the CDR3 is TGTGCCAGTAGGAGCACAGATCGCAATCAGCCCCAGCATTTT.

This clone is a singleton in its sample. The genes are TRBV14 and TRBJ1-6, with D hard to call. The CDR3 totals 14 residues. V was cut by 6 bases and J by 6 bases, with 12 bases left in between. Germline V gene sequence: CDR1 SGHDN, CDR2 FVKESK. The CDR3: CASSLGLVNSPLHF. The CDR3 DNA sequence: TGTGCCAGCAGTTTAGGCTTGGTTAATTCACCCCTCCACTTT.

The rearrangement uses TRBV11-3 and TRBJ1-1; maybe TRBD1 (5 bases). This CDR3 has 12 amino acids. The ends were cut back, 5 bases at V and 6 bases at J, with 10 bases in the middle. Germline CDR1 SGHNT, CDR2 YENEEA. The CDR3: CASSPGTPEAFF. The CDR3, as DNA: TGTGCCAGCAGCCCGGGGACTCCTGAAGCTTTCTTT.

The chain employs TRBV18 and TRBJ2-7; possible D gene TRBD2, 7 bases. V lost 4 bases to trimming and J lost 0 bases, with 16 bases between them. Germline CDR1 and CDR2: KGHSH and LQKENI. The CDR3 has 16 amino acids. CDR3 DNA sequence: TGTGCCAGCTCACGGGGGTTGGCGGGGGCCTCCTACGAGCAGTACTTC. This sequence encodes CASSRGLAGASYEQYF.

The CDR3 bases are TGTGCCAGCAGTTTACTAGCCGGGACAGGGAACACTGAAGCTTTCTTT. Amino acid sequence: CASSLLAGTGNTEAFF. V usage is TRBV28 and J usage is TRBJ1-1; 8 bases line up with TRBD1. This CDR3 is built from 16 residues. After removal of 2 bases from V and 1 base from J, the junction contained 6 bases not matched to a gene. CDR1 and CDR2 (germline): MDHEN, SYDVKM.

The chain is built from TRBV6-6 and TRBJ2-7, with 7 bases aligning to TRBD1. V trimming: 6 bases; J trimming: 4 bases; junction bases outside the gene matches: 9. Germline CDR1 and CDR2: MNHNY and SVGAGI (reference sequence). The CDR3 consists of 14 residues. The CDR3 reads CASRRQGLSYEQYF. As DNA, the CDR3 is TGTGCCAGCAGGAGACAGGGTTTATCGTACGAGCAGTACTTC.

This chain uses TRBV11-2 with TRBJ1-6, with D unresolved. V gave up 0 bases and J gave up 1 base, with 7 bases separating them. CDR1 is SGHAT and CDR2 is FQNNGV in the germline V gene. The CDR3 contains 16 residues. CDR3 bases: TGTGCCAGCAGCTTAGATGTGGGATCCTATAATTCACCCCTCCACTTT. It is translated as CASSLDVGSYNSPLHF.

The V and J genes are TRBV6-1 and TRBJ1-1; a weak D match, TRBD1 (5 bases). This CDR3 is 14 amino acids long. Germline V lookup: CDR1 MNHNS, CDR2 SASEGT. V shed 10 bases and J shed 0 bases, with 15 bases lying between them. Here the CDR3 DNA reads TGTGCCATTACACTAGGACACCTGAACACTGAAGCTTTCTTT. It yields the protein CAITLGHLNTEAFF.

This chain connects TRBV5-1 to TRBJ1-1; D might be TRBD1 (6 bases). Between the trimmed V and J ends, which lost 4 bases and 2 bases, there was a span of 15 bases. The CDR3 spans 15 residues. CDR1 is SGHRS and CDR2 is YFSETQ in the germline V gene. DNA for the CDR3: TGCGCCAGCAGCCCCCTCGGGACAACAAACACTGAAGCTTTCTTT. Protein sequence: CASSPLGTTNTEAFF.